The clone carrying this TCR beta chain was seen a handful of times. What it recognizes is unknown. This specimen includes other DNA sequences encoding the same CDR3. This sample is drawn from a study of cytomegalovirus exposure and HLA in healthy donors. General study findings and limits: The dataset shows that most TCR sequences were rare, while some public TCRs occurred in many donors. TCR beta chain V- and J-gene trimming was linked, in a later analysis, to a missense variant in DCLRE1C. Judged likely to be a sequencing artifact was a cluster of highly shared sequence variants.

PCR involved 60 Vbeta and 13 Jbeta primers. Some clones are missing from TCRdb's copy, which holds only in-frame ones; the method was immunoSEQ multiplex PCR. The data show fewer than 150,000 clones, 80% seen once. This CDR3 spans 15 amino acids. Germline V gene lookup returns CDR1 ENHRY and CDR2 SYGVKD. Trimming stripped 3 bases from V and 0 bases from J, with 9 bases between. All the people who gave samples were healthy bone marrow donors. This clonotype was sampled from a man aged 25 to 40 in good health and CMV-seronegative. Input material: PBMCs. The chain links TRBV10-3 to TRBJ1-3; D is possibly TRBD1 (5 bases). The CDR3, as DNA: TGTGCCATCAGTGATCCCCAGGGCTCTGGAAACACCATATATTTT. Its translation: CAISDPQGSGNTIYF.